This TCR beta chain appears in the sequencing data of a study of blood T cell repertoires in COVID-19. Study context: COVID-19 samples collected from the United States, Italy and Spain covered acute and convalescent phases.

Generated by immunoSEQ multiplex PCR, the TCRdb table keeps only in-frame clones and is missing some. The sample shows roughly 250,000 clones, about nine tenths of them seen only once. Participants were aged roughly 18 to 90 years, lived in over 20 US areas, and enrolled virtually. Cohorts were based on clinical histories the participants reported. Germline-derived CDR1 and CDR2 are SNHLY and FYNNEI. The J segment lost 2 bases and the V segment lost 9 bases, leaving 6 bases of the junction unmatched. The CDR3 has 13 amino acids. V and J are TRBV2 and TRBJ2-5; TRBD1 matches 7 bases. The origin of this receptor is a woman aged 30 to 39 with acute COVID-19. The sequencing input was PBMCs or T cells enriched from blood (not recorded which). This CDR3 reads CARSRDRQETQYF. The CDR3 DNA follows: TGTGCCAGATCCCGGGACAGACAAGAGACCCAGTACTTC.